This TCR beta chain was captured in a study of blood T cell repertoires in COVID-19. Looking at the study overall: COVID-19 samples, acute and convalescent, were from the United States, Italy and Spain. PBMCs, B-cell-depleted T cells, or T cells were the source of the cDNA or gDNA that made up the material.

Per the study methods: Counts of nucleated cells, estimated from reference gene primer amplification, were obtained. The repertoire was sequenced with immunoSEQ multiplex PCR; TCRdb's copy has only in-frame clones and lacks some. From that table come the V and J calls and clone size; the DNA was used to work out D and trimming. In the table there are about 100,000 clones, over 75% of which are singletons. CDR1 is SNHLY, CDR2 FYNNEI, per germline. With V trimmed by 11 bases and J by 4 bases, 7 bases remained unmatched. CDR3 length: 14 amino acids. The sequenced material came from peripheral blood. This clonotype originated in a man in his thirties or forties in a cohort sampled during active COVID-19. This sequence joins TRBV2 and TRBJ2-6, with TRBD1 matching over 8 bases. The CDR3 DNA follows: TGTGCCTCGCACAGGGGGTTCGGGGCCAACGTCCTGACTTTC. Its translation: CASHRGFGANVLTF. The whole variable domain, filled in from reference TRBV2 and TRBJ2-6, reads EPEVTQTPSHQVTQMGQEVILRCVPISNHLYFYWYRQILGQKVEFLVSFYNNEISEKSEIFDDQFSVERPDGSNFTLKIRSTKLEDSAMYFCASHRGFGANVLTFGAGSRLTVL.